The clone carrying this T cell receptor beta chain showed up just a few times. Its antigen is not identified. This record comes from a study of CD8+CD57+ T cells in acquired aplastic anemia. Study background: Recorded DNA amounts for sorted CD4+ and CD8+ cells had an average of 3.2 ug. Overall study results and limits: In CD8+ cells, Simpson's diversity showed no significant difference between patients and controls. Both patients and controls carried the same twenty-nine CD8+ CDR3 sequences.

Germline V gene sequence: CDR1 SNHLY, CDR2 FYNNEI. The CDR3 has 13 amino acids. V dropped 1 base and J dropped 4 bases, with 8 bases sitting between them. Genomic DNA, the template, was used for profiling of the TCR beta VDJ and CDR3. TCRdb processed the reads anew with MiXCR; each CDR3 protein has one entry. The sample includes 110,000 or so distinct CDR3 sequences, 55% to 70% of them seen just once. Sequenced patients had shown CD8+CD57+ cell expansion by flow cytometry. Patients were therapy-naive when their blood was sampled. This receptor was taken from a human donor with aplastic anemia. This rearrangement joins TRBV2 to TRBJ2-7; D uncertain. Sequenced sample: sorted CD4+, CD8+, or CD8+CD57+ T cells (not recorded which) from PBMCs. The CDR3 protein is CASSEVSEYEQYF. For the CDR3, the DNA is TGTGCCAGCAGTGAAGTGTCGGAGTACGAGCAGTACTTC.